These 6 T cell receptor beta chains were all obtained from the same sample, sequenced in a study of cytotoxic CD8 clonotypes in ibrutinib-treated CLL. The protocol was immunoSEQ multiplex PCR, while the TCRdb copy is restricted to in-frame clones and leaves out a portion. The sample contains 150,000 to 200,000 clones, approximately 91% of which appear only once. Sample: PBMCs, taken at disease progression, from a patient treated with ibrutinib. The receptors were gathered from a human donor with chronic lymphocytic leukemia.

This chain joins TRBV6-5 and TRBJ1-1, with 10 bases lining up with TRBD1. The CDR3 has 14 amino acids. CDR1 is MNHEY and CDR2 is SVGAGI in the germline V gene. Unmatched junction bases numbered 3, after V lost 2 bases and J lost 6 bases. CDR3 sequence (DNA): TGTGCCAGCAGTTACGGCGGACAGGGGGCTGAAGCTTTCTTT. Translated, it gives CASSYGGQGAEAFF.

This clone was found once. The chain carries TRBV5-4 and TRBJ1-5; TRBD1 aligns across 9 bases. The germline V gene encodes CDR1 SGHNT and CDR2 YYREEE (reference sequence). The junction had 9 bases not matched to a gene; V was cut back by 2 bases and J by 0 bases. The CDR3 runs 18 residues. CDR3 DNA: TGTGCCAGCAGCTTAAGGGGGACAGGGAGAGCTAGCAATCAGCCCCAGCATTTT. It codes for CASSLRGTGRASNQPQHF.

V gene TRBV18 combines with J gene TRBJ2-1; 8 bases match TRBD1. The junction had 5 bases not matched to a gene; V was cut back by 3 bases and J by 4 bases. The CDR3 is made up of 15 amino acids. Germline CDR1 and CDR2: KGHSH and LQKENI. The CDR3 region has the DNA TGTGCCAGCTCACCGCGTCGGGACAGGTACAATGAGCAGTTCTTC. Residues: CASSPRRDRYNEQFF.

The chain couples TRBV19 to TRBJ2-1, with 9 bases fitting TRBD2. This CDR3 comprises 15 residues. V lost 4 bases and J lost 5; bases outside the gene matches: 6. Germline V CDR1 and CDR2: LNHDA, SQIVND (reference sequence). The CDR3 DNA sequence: TGTGCCAGTAGTAAACCGGGACTAGCCAACAATGAGCAGTTCTTC. It encodes CASSKPGLANNEQFF. The full variable domain, in which reference TRBV19 and TRBJ2-1 provide the parts outside the CDR3, is DGGITQSPKYLFRKEGQNVTLSCEQNLNHDAMYWYRQDPGQGLRLIYYSQIVNDFQKGDIAEGYSVSREKKESFPLTVTSAQKNPTAFYLCASSKPGLANNEQFFGPGTRLTVL.

J is TRBJ2-7 and V is TRBV19, with 7 bases aligning to TRBD1. Germline CDR1 and CDR2: LNHDA and SQIVND (reference sequence). CDR3 size: 14 residues. J was trimmed by 5 bases and V by 2 bases; bases with no gene match: 6. The CDR3 DNA reads as TGTGCCAGTAGTATAATGGCAGGGGGAAACGAGCAGTACTTC. Encoded protein: CASSIMAGGNEQYF.

V is TRBV2 and J is TRBJ1-2; D remains unclear. The CDR3 covers 13 residues. CDR1 is SNHLY and CDR2 is FYNNEI in the germline V gene. Trimming took off 4 bases at V and 3 bases at J, with 9 bases between the two ends. This CDR3 reads CASSVSPDYGYTF. Written as DNA, the CDR3 is TGTGCCAGCAGTGTCAGCCCCGACTATGGCTACACCTTC.